The 32 T cell receptor beta chains in this list originate from one sample, sequenced in a study of CD8+ T cells in alopecia areata. The authors extracted RNA and reverse transcribed it into cDNA as the sequencing template. Clones were sequenced by immunoSEQ multiplex PCR, and TCRdb holds only the in-frame ones, with some missing. The data contain over 95,000 clones, around 45% of them singletons. The source material was CD4+ T cells sorted from blood. The receptors come from a human donor with alopecia areata.

There are a few counts of this clone. This chain uses TRBV5-1 with TRBJ1-2; D is unclear. CDR1 SGHRS and CDR2 YFSETQ come from the germline V gene. CDR3 length equals 12 residues. The V end lost 0 bases, the J end lost 4 bases, and 4 bases lay between the germline ends. Here the CDR3 DNA reads TGCGCCAGCAGCTTGGACAGCTATGGCTACACCTTC. As protein: CASSLDSYGYTF.

Only a few counts were recorded for this clone. The rearrangement uses TRBV14 and TRBJ2-3, with D perhaps being TRBD1 or TRBD2 (5 bases each). This CDR3 contains 14 residues. Deletions cut 3 bases from V and 2 bases from J, with 9 bases between. The germline V gene has CDR1 SGHDN and CDR2 FVKESK. The chain's CDR3 is CASSQGRYTDTQYF. In DNA form, the CDR3 reads TGTGCCAGCAGCCAGGGACGGTACACAGATACGCAGTATTTT.

This sequence joins TRBV11-2 and TRBJ2-3, with TRBD2 identical over 11 bases. This CDR3 has 17 amino acids. V trimming: 4 bases; J trimming: 10 bases; junction bases outside the gene matches: 16. CDR1 and CDR2 (germline): SGHAT, FQNNGV. CDR3 protein: CASSSGLAGGRGHAQYF. CDR3 DNA: TGTGCCAGCAGCTCCGGACTAGCGGGCGGACGGGGTCACGCGCAGTATTTT.

J is TRBJ1-1 and V is TRBV15; perhaps TRBD1 as D (6 bases). The CDR3 is 14 residues long. CDR1 is LNHNV and CDR2 is YYDKDF in the germline V gene (reference sequence). V dropped 8 bases and J dropped 4 bases, with 17 bases sitting between them. DNA of the CDR3: TGTGCCACCGGACATTCGGGGGGCGGCACTGAAGCTTTCTTT. Translating gives CATGHSGGGTEAFF.

This clone was seen a handful of times. CDR3 amino acids: CASTMPGWAYEQYF. The CDR3 region has the DNA TGTGCCAGCACTATGCCGGGGTGGGCCTACGAGCAGTACTTC. The chain carries TRBV7-2 and TRBJ2-7, with D possibly TRBD2 on 5 matching bases. CDR3 size: 14 residues. The germline CDR1 and CDR2 sequences are SGHTA and FQGNSA. V was cut by 7 bases and J by 2 bases, with 15 bases left in between.

This chain links TRBV4-1 with TRBJ2-3; a possible D gene is TRBD2 (6 bases). Germline assignment: CDR1 MGHRA and CDR2 YSYEKL. V lost 5 bases and J lost 4, with 19 bases in between. The CDR3 has 16 amino acids. The CDR3 region has the DNA TGCGCCAGCAGCGGGGGGACCGACCGGACCCCAGATACGCAGTATTTT. Amino acid sequence: CASSGGTDRTPDTQYF.

This clone showed up just a few times. The chain couples TRBV7-9 to TRBJ2-2; D remains unclear. Deletions cut 1 base from V and 8 bases from J, with 14 bases between. The CDR3 is 15 amino acids. Germline CDR1 SEHNR, CDR2 FQNEAQ (reference sequence). The CDR3 spells CASSLGSRSEGELFF. Written as DNA, the CDR3 is TGTGCCAGCAGCTTAGGGTCCCGGAGCGAAGGGGAGCTGTTTTTT.

The V gene is TRBV30, the J gene TRBJ1-4, with no clear D. The germline gives CDR1 GTSNPN, CDR2 SVGIG (reference sequence). The V and J ends lost 0 bases and 7 bases respectively, with 12 bases between them. The CDR3 contains 14 residues. Written as DNA, the CDR3 is TGTGCCTGGAGTGTTGGAGGAGTTGGTGAAAAACTGTTTTTT. Its translation is CAWSVGGVGEKLFF.

The rearrangement joins TRBV7-2 to TRBJ1-2; possible D gene TRBD1, 5 bases. The CDR3 sequence is 16 residues long. V lost 5 bases, J lost 2 bases, and 18 bases lay in between. Germline lookup yields CDR1 SGHTA and CDR2 FQGNSA. The CDR3 loop is CASSRRAGGGNYGYTF. CDR3 coding DNA: TGTGCCAGCAGCCGGCGGGCTGGCGGGGGGAACTATGGCTACACCTTC.

The chain uses TRBV5-1 and TRBJ2-1; D is perhaps TRBD2 (5 bases). Trimming took off 7 bases at V and 2 bases at J, with 10 bases between the two ends. The CDR3 has 13 amino acids. Germline CDR1 is SGHRS and CDR2 is YFSETQ. In DNA form, the CDR3 reads TGCGCCAGCTCCATAGCGACCTACAATGAGCAGTTCTTC. This gives the protein CASSIATYNEQFF.

This clone appeared a few times. The chain joins TRBV28 to TRBJ1-2; D unclear. Germline CDR1 and CDR2: MDHEN and SYDVKM. V gave up 5 bases and J gave up 5 bases, with 9 bases separating them. CDR3 size: 12 residues. The CDR3 DNA sequence: TGTGCCAGCAGTCTTGCACGTTATGGCTACACCTTC. Encoded protein: CASSLARYGYTF.

The V and J genes are TRBV27 and TRBJ2-3; perhaps TRBD2 as D (5 bases). Trimming shortened V by 0 bases and J by 3 bases, and 10 bases separated the two germline ends. CDR1 is MNHEY and CDR2 is SMNVEV in the germline V gene (reference sequence). The CDR3 consists of 15 residues. The CDR3 sequence is CASSLSGSATDTQYF. The CDR3 coding sequence is TGTGCCAGCAGTTTATCGGGGAGTGCGACAGATACGCAGTATTTT.

This clone was observed a few times. The chain combines TRBV5-4 with TRBJ2-3; the D call may be TRBD1 or TRBD2 (6 bases each). Germline V gene data show CDR1 as SGHNT and CDR2 as YYREEE (reference sequence). Trimming left V 4 bases short and J 8 bases short, with 23 bases between. The CDR3 loop spans 16 amino acids. CDR3 in DNA: TGTGCCAGCAGCAAGAGACTTCCCCCACAGGGAGGTACGCAGTATTTT. Its translation is CASSKRLPPQGGTQYF. Filled out from reference TRBV5-4 and TRBJ2-3, the complete variable domain reads ETGVTQSPTHLIKTRGQQVTLRCSSQSGHNTVSWYQQALGQGPQFIFQYYREEENGRGNFPPRFSGLQFPNYSSELNVNALELDDSALYLCASSKRLPPQGGTQYFGPGTRLTVL.

The genes are TRBV9 and TRBJ2-7; D not resolved. In germline, CDR1 is SGDLS, CDR2 YYNGEE. The CDR3 covers 12 residues. V dropped 4 bases and J dropped 2 bases, with 7 bases sitting between them. The CDR3 nucleotides read TGTGCCAGCAGCCGACAAGCCTACGAGCAGTACTTC. As protein: CASSRQAYEQYF.

This clone turned up a few times. The chain links TRBV18 to TRBJ2-7; possible D gene TRBD1, 5 bases. The V gene lost 1 base and the J gene lost 3 bases, with 13 bases spanning the gap. CDR1 and CDR2 from the germline V gene are KGHSH and LQKENI. This CDR3 is built from 15 residues. Written as DNA, the CDR3 is TGTGCCAGCTCACCACTTGAGACAGCATACTACGAGCAGTACTTC. Its protein is CASSPLETAYYEQYF.

The rearrangement links TRBV7-8 to TRBJ2-5; no reliable D call. The germline CDR1 and CDR2 sequences are SGHVS and FQNEAQ. The V end lost 8 bases, the J end lost 5 bases, and 12 bases lay between the germline ends. The CDR3 spans 12 residues. In DNA form, the CDR3 reads TGTGCCAGCGCCCCCAATGGGGAGACCCAGTACTTC. Encoded protein: CASAPNGETQYF.

The J gene is TRBJ1-2, the V gene TRBV29-1; D is unclear. Germline V lookup: CDR1 SQVTM, CDR2 ANQGSEA. Trimming took 1 base from V and 4 from J, leaving 10 bases between them. This CDR3 is 13 amino acids long. The CDR3 here is CSVEGRRSYGYTF. The CDR3 DNA is TGCAGCGTTGAAGGCAGAAGGAGCTATGGCTACACCTTC.

V and J are TRBV6-6 and TRBJ2-1, with D possibly matching TRBD1 (5 bases). CDR1 and CDR2 (germline): MNHNY, SVGAGI (reference sequence). Trimming took 2 bases from V and 0 from J, leaving 5 bases between them. CDR3 length: 14 residues. The CDR3 sequence: CASSYRGSYNEQFF. In DNA, the CDR3 is TGTGCCAGCAGTTACAGGGGCTCCTACAATGAGCAGTTCTTC.

This clone was picked up one time. The V gene is TRBV5-1, the J gene TRBJ2-7; the match to TRBD1 covers 9 bases. The CDR3 sequence is 14 residues long. The germline V gene encodes CDR1 SGHRS and CDR2 YFSETQ. J lost 5 bases, V lost 0 bases, and 3 bases had no gene match. The CDR3: CASSLAGQGDEQYF. CDR3 sequence (DNA): TGCGCCAGCAGCTTGGCGGGACAGGGTGACGAGCAGTACTTC.

This clone appeared a few times. The chain links TRBV30 to TRBJ2-2; unclear D gene. V dropped 3 bases and J dropped 0 bases, with 5 bases sitting between them. Germline CDR1 is GTSNPN and CDR2 is SVGIG (reference sequence). This CDR3 region has 13 residues. CDR3: CAWRGTNTGELFF. Written as DNA, the CDR3 is TGTGCCTGGAGGGGAACGAACACCGGGGAGCTGTTTTTT.

The rearrangement joins TRBV6-1 to TRBJ1-2; D possibly corresponds to TRBD1 (5 bases). Trimming stripped 3 bases from V and 10 bases from J, with 27 bases between. The CDR3 has 17 amino acids. CDR1 and CDR2 (germline): MNHNS, SASEGT. CDR3 bases: TGTGCCAGCAGTGATCGGCAGGGCTCGTTTCGTAGGATTGCCTACACCTTC. It yields the protein CASSDRQGSFRRIAYTF.

The V gene is TRBV6-6, the J gene TRBJ2-7; 9 bases fit TRBD2. This CDR3 has 15 residues. From germline, CDR1 is MNHNY and CDR2 SVGAGI (reference sequence). The V and J ends lost 6 bases and 0 bases, in that order; junction bases with no gene match: 6. CDR3 protein: CASSSGLARSYEQYF. The DNA for the CDR3 is TGTGCCAGCAGCTCCGGACTAGCGCGCTCCTACGAGCAGTACTTC.

The rearrangement joins TRBV5-4 to TRBJ2-4, with a tentative D call TRBD1 (5 bases). The germline V gene has CDR1 SGHNT and CDR2 YYREEE (reference sequence). The V and J ends lost 2 bases and 4 bases respectively, with 19 bases between them. The CDR3 is 17 residues long. This CDR3 is CASSFRASGFVKNIQYF. DNA for the CDR3: TGTGCCAGCAGCTTCAGGGCGTCGGGTTTCGTGAAAAACATTCAGTACTTC.

This CDR3 is CSVIPRAGADTQYF. The CDR3, as DNA: TGCAGCGTGATACCCCGGGCCGGGGCAGATACGCAGTATTTT. The chain uses TRBV29-1 and TRBJ2-3, with D perhaps matching TRBD2 (5 bases). Trimming shortened V by 6 bases and J by 4 bases, and 17 bases separated the two germline ends. The CDR3 contains 14 residues. Germline V lookup: CDR1 SQVTM, CDR2 ANQGSEA.

This clone was recorded once. This rearrangement joins TRBV7-9 to TRBJ1-1; D is unresolved. The CDR3 contains 15 residues. The V end lost 5 bases, the J end lost 1 base, and 14 bases lay between the germline ends. Germline CDR1 and CDR2: SEHNR and FQNEAQ (reference sequence). CDR3 residues: CASSPIGRENTEAFF. The CDR3 DNA reads as TGTGCCAGCAGCCCAATCGGAAGGGAGAACACTGAAGCTTTCTTT.

This clone occurred once. V gene TRBV4-3 combines with J gene TRBJ2-1, with D perhaps assigned TRBD1 or TRBD2 (5 bases each). The CDR3 is 15 residues long. Trimming removed 4 bases at V and 3 bases at J, with 13 bases between. Germline V gene sequence: CDR1 LGHNA, CDR2 YSLEER. CDR3 amino acids: CASSPTGRFYNEQFF. The CDR3, as DNA: TGCGCCAGCAGCCCGACGGGACGGTTCTACAATGAGCAGTTCTTC.

The chain has TRBV4-3 and TRBJ2-7; 7 nucleotides align to TRBD1. The trim removed 1 base at V and 3 bases at J, leaving 6 bases unmatched. Per the germline V gene, CDR1 is LGHNA and CDR2 is YSLEER. This CDR3 spans 15 amino acids. The CDR3 bases are TGCGCCAGCAGCCAAGTTCGACAGGGAGACTACGAGCAGTACTTC. Its translation: CASSQVRQGDYEQYF.

The rearrangement joins TRBV5-4 to TRBJ1-1, with D unclear. Trimming left V 2 bases short and J 1 base short, with 3 bases between. Germline V gives CDR1 SGHNT, CDR2 YYREEE (reference sequence). The length of the CDR3 is 12 residues. The CDR3: CASSFPNTEAFF. Here the CDR3 DNA reads TGTGCCAGCAGCTTCCCGAACACTGAAGCTTTCTTT.

The sample holds a few counts of this clone. The chain's CDR3 is CAWRQGSNQPQHF. In DNA form, the CDR3 reads TGTGCCTGGAGACAGGGGAGCAATCAGCCCCAGCATTTT. The rearrangement uses TRBV30 and TRBJ1-5, with 7 bases identical to TRBD1. The CDR3 runs 13 residues. After removal of 3 bases from V and 1 base from J, the junction contained 0 bases not matched to a gene. Germline loops: CDR1 GTSNPN, CDR2 SVGIG (reference sequence).

This clone was observed a handful of times. CDR3 in DNA: TGTGCCAGCAGCCGACGGTGGAACACTGAAGCTTTCTTT. Translation: CASSRRWNTEAFF. The V and J genes are TRBV2 and TRBJ1-1; D is unclear. Germline V gene lookup returns CDR1 SNHLY and CDR2 FYNNEI. The V gene lost 6 bases and the J gene lost 1 base, with 9 bases spanning the gap. The CDR3 contains 13 residues.

This chain connects TRBV5-4 to TRBJ1-5, with TRBD1 matching 8 bases. The V gene's germline CDR1 is SGHNT and CDR2 YYREEE (reference sequence). V dropped 4 bases and J dropped 6; count of bases not matched to a gene: 6. The CDR3 covers 14 residues. The CDR3 DNA is TGTGCCAGCAGCCAAGACAGGGGAGTTCAGCCCCAGCATTTT. Amino acid sequence: CASSQDRGVQPQHF.

This clone was seen only once. The J gene is TRBJ2-7, the V gene TRBV6-5; D gene ambiguous. The germline V and J ends were trimmed by 4 bases and 6 bases, with 13 bases remaining between them. The CDR3 contains 13 residues. Germline V gives CDR1 MNHEY, CDR2 SVGAGI. The CDR3 DNA reads as TGTGCCAGCAGTTCCGCGTCCCCGGGCGAGCAGTACTTC. Translated: CASSSASPGEQYF.